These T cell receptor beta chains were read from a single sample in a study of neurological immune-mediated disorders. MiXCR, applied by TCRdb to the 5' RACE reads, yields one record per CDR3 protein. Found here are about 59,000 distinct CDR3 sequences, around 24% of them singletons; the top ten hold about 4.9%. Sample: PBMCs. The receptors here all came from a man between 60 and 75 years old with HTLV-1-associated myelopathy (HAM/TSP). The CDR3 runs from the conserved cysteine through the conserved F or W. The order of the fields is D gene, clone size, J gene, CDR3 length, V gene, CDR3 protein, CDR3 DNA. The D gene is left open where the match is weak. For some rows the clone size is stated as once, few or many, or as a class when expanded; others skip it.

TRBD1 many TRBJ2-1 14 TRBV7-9 CASRWGDRENEQFF TGTGCCAGCAGGTGGGGGGACAGGGAAAATGAGCAGTTCTTC
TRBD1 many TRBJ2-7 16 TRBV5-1 CASSSSGTGFSYEQYF TGCGCCAGCAGCTCTTCCGGGACAGGGTTCTCCTACGAGCAGTACTTC
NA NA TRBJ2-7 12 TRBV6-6 CASSPHVREQYF TGTGCCAGCAGTCCCCATGTGCGCGAGCAGTACTTC
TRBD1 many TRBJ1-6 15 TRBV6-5 CASSDTGGDNSPLHF TGTGCCAGCAGTGATACAGGGGGCGATAATTCACCCCTCCACTTT
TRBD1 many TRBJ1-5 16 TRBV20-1 CSASSPRGSNNHPQHF TGCAGTGCTAGTTCCCCCAGGGGGAGTAACAATCATCCCCAGCATTTT
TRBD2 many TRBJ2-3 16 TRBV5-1 CASSLGSAGAIDTQYF TGCGCCAGCAGCTTGGGGTCAGCGGGGGCGATTGATACGCAGTATTTT
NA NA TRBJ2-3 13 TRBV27 CASSAVYTDTQYF TGTGCCAGCAGCGCAGTTTATACAGATACGCAGTATTTT
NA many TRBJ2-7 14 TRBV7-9 CASSPERQSYEQYF TGTGCCAGCAGCCCGGAGCGACAGTCGTACGAGCAGTACTTC
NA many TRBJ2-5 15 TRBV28 CASSPGTGPQETQYF TGTGCCAGCAGTCCGGGGACTGGACCCCAAGAGACCCAGTACTTC
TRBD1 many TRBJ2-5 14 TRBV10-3 CAISGRTGSETQYF TGTGCCATCAGTGGCCGGACAGGGTCGGAGACCCAGTACTTC
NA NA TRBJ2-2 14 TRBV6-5 CASSYSRSTGELFF TGTGCCAGCAGTTACTCGCGGAGCACCGGGGAGCTGTTTTTT
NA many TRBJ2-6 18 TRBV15 CATSGSPQGYAGANVLTF TGTGCCACCAGCGGATCCCCACAGGGATACGCTGGGGCCAACGTCCTGACTTTC
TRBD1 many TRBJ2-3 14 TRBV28 CASSRTGLTDTQYF TGTGCCAGCAGCCGGACAGGGTTAACAGATACGCAGTATTTT
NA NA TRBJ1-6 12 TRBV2 CASRVLYSPLHF TGTGCCAGCAGGGTCCTATATTCACCCCTCCACTTT
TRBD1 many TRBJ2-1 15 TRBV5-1 CASSSGQGAYNEQFF TGCGCCAGCAGCTCGGGACAGGGGGCGTACAATGAGCAGTTCTTC
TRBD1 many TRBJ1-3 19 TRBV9 CASSAPRQGYATSGNTIYF TGTGCCAGCAGCGCCCCTCGACAGGGGTATGCGACCTCTGGAAACACCATATATTTT
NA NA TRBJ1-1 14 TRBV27 CARSWKGMNTEAFF TGTGCCAGAAGTTGGAAAGGGATGAACACTGAAGCTTTCTTT
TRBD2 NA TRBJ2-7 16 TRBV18 CASSPLSGRANDEQYF TGTGCCAGCTCACCCCTTAGCGGGAGGGCCAACGACGAGCAGTACTTC
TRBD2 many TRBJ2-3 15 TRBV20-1 CSAKEGSGGTDTQYF TGCAGTGCTAAGGAGGGTAGCGGGGGCACAGATACGCAGTATTTT
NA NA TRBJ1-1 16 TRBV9 CASSVVRGLVNTEGFF TGTGCCAGCAGCGTAGTAAGAGGGTTGGTAAACACTGAAGGTTTCTTT
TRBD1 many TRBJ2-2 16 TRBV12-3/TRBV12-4 CASSQALTGGHGELFF TGTGCCAGCAGTCAAGCCCTGACAGGGGGCCACGGGGAGCTGTTTTTT
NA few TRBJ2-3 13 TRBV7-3 CASRITGIDTQYF TGTGCCAGCCGCATAACCGGCATAGATACGCAGTATTTT
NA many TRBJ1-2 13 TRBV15 CATSRAGYYGYTF TGTGCCACCAGCAGAGCGGGATACTATGGCTACACCTTC
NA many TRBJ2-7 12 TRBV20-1 CSAKGRTYEQYF TGCAGTGCAAAGGGGCGCACATACGAGCAGTACTTC
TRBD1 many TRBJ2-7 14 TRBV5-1 CASSTSGTVLEQYF TGCGCCAGCAGCACCTCCGGGACAGTTCTCGAGCAGTACTTC
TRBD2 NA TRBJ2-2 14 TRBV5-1 CASSLAAGGGVVFF TGCGCCAGCAGCTTGGCAGCGGGAGGGGGCGTGGTGTTTTTT
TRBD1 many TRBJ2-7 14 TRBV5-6 CASSPQGAPYEQYF TGTGCCAGCAGCCCCCAGGGGGCCCCCTACGAGCAGTACTTC
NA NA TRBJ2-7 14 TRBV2 CASSVLARNYEQYF TGTGCCAGCAGTGTTCTAGCGCGGAACTACGAGCAGTACTTC
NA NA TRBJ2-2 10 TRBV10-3 CAIGRAELFF TGTGCCATCGGGAGAGCTGAGCTGTTTTTT
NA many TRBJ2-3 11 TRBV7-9 CASSLTDTQYF TGTGCCAGCAGCTTAACGGATACGCAGTATTTT